Listed here are 10 T cell receptor beta chains from one sample, sequenced in a study of cytotoxic CD8 clonotypes in ibrutinib-treated CLL. Here immunoSEQ multiplex PCR was the method, and the copy in TCRdb shows in-frame clones only, minus some. The sample shows fewer than 50,000 clones, around half of them seen only once. The specimen was PBMCs, collected after 12 months of ibrutinib treatment. The receptors shown here come from a human donor with chronic lymphocytic leukemia.

The gene calls are TRBV7-8 and TRBJ1-5; perhaps TRBD1 as D (6 bases). The CDR3 consists of 15 residues. The V end was cut by 1 base, the J end by 5 bases, with 12 bases between. The germline V gene encodes CDR1 SGHVS and CDR2 FQNEAQ. CDR3 sequence: CASSLDTGIDQPQHF. CDR3 DNA: TGTGCCAGCAGCTTAGATACAGGGATTGATCAGCCCCAGCATTTT.

V and J are TRBV5-4 and TRBJ2-1, with D possibly being TRBD2 (5 bases). Trimming pared 2 bases from V and 6 bases from J, leaving 9 bases between. The CDR3 is made up of 13 amino acids. CDR1 SGHNT and CDR2 YYREEE come from the germline V gene (reference sequence). The CDR3 nucleotides read TGTGCCAGCAGCTTCATAAGCGGCAATGAGCAGTTCTTC. It is translated as CASSFISGNEQFF.

The chain employs TRBV27 and TRBJ2-2, with TRBD2 matching over 13 bases. The trim removed 6 bases at V and 8 bases at J, leaving 6 bases unmatched. CDR1 and CDR2 from the germline V gene are MNHEY and SMNVEV (reference sequence). CDR3 size: 15 residues. CDR3 loop: CASSLLAGGLGELFF. The CDR3 DNA follows: TGTGCCAGCAGCTTACTAGCGGGAGGGTTAGGGGAGCTGTTTTTT.

The rearrangement uses TRBV28 and TRBJ1-5; D is unresolved. V lost 6 bases and J lost 6, with 12 bases in between. The CDR3 is made up of 13 amino acids. Germline V lookup: CDR1 MDHEN, CDR2 SYDVKM. The CDR3 reads CASRVLWGQPQHF. The CDR3 nucleotides read TGTGCCAGCAGGGTTTTGTGGGGTCAGCCCCAGCATTTT. Complete variable domain (other parts from reference TRBV28 and TRBJ1-5): DVKVTQSSRYLVKRTGEKVFLECVQDMDHENMFWYRQDPGLGLRLIYFSYDVKMKEKGDIPEGYSVSREKKERFSLILESASTNQTSMYLCASRVLWGQPQHFGDGTRLSIL.

This chain connects TRBV19 to TRBJ2-1, with TRBD2 matching 7 bases. After removal of 5 bases from V and 5 bases from J, the junction contained 9 bases not matched to a gene. CDR1 and CDR2 from the germline V gene are LNHDA and SQIVND (reference sequence). The CDR3 spans 15 residues. The CDR3 sequence: CASSPSRGINNEQFF. The CDR3 DNA is TGTGCCAGTAGTCCGTCGCGGGGGATAAACAATGAGCAGTTCTTC.

The rearrangement joins TRBV5-4 to TRBJ2-7; no clear D. The CDR3 loop spans 13 amino acids. Germline values: CDR1 SGHNT, CDR2 YYREEE (reference sequence). Trimming removed 3 bases at V and 5 bases at J, with 12 bases between. As DNA, the CDR3 is TGTGCCAGCAGCTGGGCCGGAAAGGACGAGCAGTACTTC. Translation gives CASSWAGKDEQYF.

CDR3 sequence reads: CASSHPSGNYGYTF. The CDR3 DNA reads TGTGCCAGCAGTCACCCCTCAGGGAACTATGGCTACACCTTC. The V gene is TRBV6-6, the J gene TRBJ1-2, with a possible D match to TRBD1 (5 bases). Trimming removed 5 bases at V and 2 bases at J, with 12 bases between. The CDR3 sequence is 14 residues long. CDR1 MNHNY and CDR2 SVGAGI come from the germline V gene (reference sequence).

The genes are TRBV10-2 and TRBJ1-1; no firm D call. In germline, CDR1 is WSHSY, CDR2 SAAADI. Deletions cut 6 bases from V and 2 bases from J, with 4 bases between. CDR3 length: 11 amino acids. DNA of the CDR3: TGCGCCAGCAGCCTTAACACTGAAGCTTTCTTT. Translated: CASSLNTEAFF.

V usage is TRBV6-1 and J usage is TRBJ2-6, with D perhaps TRBD1 (5 bases). CDR1 MNHNS and CDR2 SASEGT come from the germline V gene. This CDR3 comprises 14 residues. V was shortened by 4 bases and J by 2 bases, with 6 bases between the two germline ends. CDR3 in DNA: TGTGCCAGCAGTGTAGGGGCTGGGGCCAACGTCCTGACTTTC. This translates into CASSVGAGANVLTF.

This clone appeared a few times. The chain combines TRBV29-1 with TRBJ1-2; D may be TRBD1 (5 bases). Germline V gene lookup returns CDR1 SQVTM and CDR2 ANQGSEA. V shed 4 bases and J shed 6 bases, with 9 bases lying between them. The CDR3 loop spans 11 amino acids. CDR3 residues: CSVAGTHGYTF. The CDR3 region has the DNA TGCAGCGTTGCAGGGACCCATGGCTACACCTTC.